This T cell receptor (beta chain) is drawn from a study of cytotoxic CD8 clonotypes in ibrutinib-treated CLL. Only a few counts were recorded for this clone. V lost 6 bases to trimming and J lost 4 bases, with 15 bases between them. The CDR3 covers 14 residues. Germline-derived CDR1 and CDR2 are SGHTA and FQGNSA. TCRdb's copy holds only in-frame clones and misses some; the assay was immunoSEQ multiplex PCR. In the table there are 250,000 to 350,000 clones, 65% to 85% of which are singletons. The V and J genes are TRBV7-2 and TRBJ2-5; TRBD2 might be the D (5 bases). The sample was PBMCs, taken at disease progression, from a patient treated with ibrutinib. The TCR comes from a human donor with chronic lymphocytic leukemia. CDR3 protein: CASSHAGRPETQYF. The CDR3 DNA follows: TGTGCCAGCAGTCATGCGGGCAGGCCAGAGACCCAGTACTTC.